These 3 T cell receptor beta chains share one sample of origin, sequenced in a study of blood T cells in healthy people across ages. A second PCR, run for roughly 7 to 11 cycles, used a sample-barcoded 5' primer plus a J-beta primer mix. Using its own MiXCR run on the 5' RACE reads, TCRdb lists one record per CDR3 protein. Of fewer than 900,000 distinct CDR3 sequences in the sample, roughly 41% were seen once. Sequences were obtained from blood. These TCRs come from a woman aged 60-75 years in good health.

This chain uses TRBV28 with TRBJ2-1; 12 bases map to TRBD2. The CDR3 has 16 residues. After removal of 5 bases from V and 3 bases from J, the junction contained 5 bases not matched to a gene. The germline CDR1 and CDR2 sequences are MDHEN and SYDVKM. The CDR3 nucleotides read TGTGCCAGCAGTCCTTTGACTAGCGGGAGCTACAATGAGCAGTTCTTC. Translated, it gives CASSPLTSGSYNEQFF.

The CDR3 loop reads CASSVAEDYEQYF. In DNA, the CDR3 is TGCGCCAGCAGCGTTGCTGAGGATTACGAGCAGTACTTC. The chain is built from TRBV5-1 and TRBJ2-7; no clear D gene. There are 13 residues in the CDR3. The germline gives CDR1 SGHRS, CDR2 YFSETQ. With 4 bases removed from V and 4 bases from J, the gap between germline ends came to 12 bases.

This clonotype showed up just once. The chain is built from TRBV25-1 and TRBJ2-3; 8 bases are a match to TRBD2. Germline values: CDR1 MGHDK, CDR2 SYGVNS. The trim removed 4 bases at V and 2 bases at J, leaving 11 bases unmatched. The CDR3 runs 17 residues. CDR3 amino acids: CASSVLPSGGITDTQYF. DNA for the CDR3: TGTGCCAGCAGTGTACTTCCCTCGGGGGGGATCACAGATACGCAGTATTTT.